Following are 4 T cell receptor beta chains from one sample sequenced in a study of regulatory T cells in long-lasting Graves disease (dated by TCRdb to 2020 to 2023). The label giving this sample's time point can be read as: persistent/refractory GD, antithyroid drugs over 5 years with positive TRAb. RNA was extracted from PBMCs in TRIzol for both TCR sequencing and RNA sequencing. To prepare the library, multiplex PCR was applied. For sequencing, an Illumina HiSeq 4000 was employed. iRepertoire HTBI primers and Arm-PCR amplification of CDR3 regions were used to construct TCR beta libraries. TCRdb reprocessed the public reads (quality trimming at Q25 with fastp, clone calling with MiXCR) and kept in-frame beta chains. Entries that share a CDR3 protein sequence are merged under the most common genes and DNA. The sample has roughly 400,000 distinct CDR3 sequences on record, 21% of them singletons. About 13% of the sample lies in the top ten.

The sequences come from peripheral blood mononuclear cells (PBMCs), collected when the disease was refractory, from a patient treated with antithyroid drugs. These receptor sequences come from a female donor with Graves disease.

This clonotype was seen only a few times. The chain joins TRBV15 to TRBJ2-6; 7 bases line up with TRBD1. This CDR3 is 15 amino acids long. Trimming took 0 bases from V and 4 from J; bases not matched to a gene: 0. CDR1 is LNHNV and CDR2 is YYDKDF in the germline V gene (reference sequence). CDR3 bases: TGTGCCACCAGCAGAGACAGGGGGGGGGCCAACGTCCTGACTTTC. This sequence encodes CATSRDRGGANVLTF.

To note about this clonotype: Its ends do not fully match the called genes, so a read error is possible. The rearrangement links TRBV10-3 to TRBJ2-7; no clear D. The germline V gene has CDR1 ENHRY and CDR2 SYGVKD. This CDR3 region has 14 residues. The CDR3 reads CATSDGKGDYEQYF. Written as DNA, the CDR3 is TGTGCCACCAGTGATGGAAAGGGTGACTACGAGCAGTACTTC.

J is TRBJ1-6 and V is TRBV20-1; 7 bases fit TRBD1. The CDR3 has 17 amino acids. Germline CDR1 is DFQATT and CDR2 is SNEGSKA (reference sequence). The V segment lost 0 bases and the J segment 8 bases; nucleotides outside the gene matches: 13. The CDR3 DNA sequence: TGCAGTGCTAGAGAACCCCTGAGGCAGGGGGTCTATTCACCCCTCCACTTT. Amino acids: CSAREPLRQGVYSPLHF.

Ten or more counts support this clonotype. The chain's CDR3 is CASSRYYEDTGELFF. CDR3 sequence (DNA): TGTGCCAGCAGCCGCTACTACGAGGACACCGGGGAGCTGTTTTTT. The chain links TRBV11-2 to TRBJ2-2; D gene ambiguous. CDR1 SGHAT and CDR2 FQNNGV come from the germline V gene. CDR3 length: 15 residues. Trimming removed 5 bases at V and 3 bases at J, with 13 bases between.